This T cell receptor beta chain is drawn from a study of T cell responses to AZD1222 COVID-19 vaccine. Study observations and caveats: Donors, mostly white British, included more females; clonal diversity was possibly underestimated. Two doses of AZD1222 preceded a rise in Spike-specific TCR breadth and depth. Dominant at 160-218 and 743-854, vaccine-associated CD4 TCRs also spanned spike. Researchers took repertoire samples only after the peak T cell response had come.

Generated by immunoSEQ multiplex PCR, the TCRdb table keeps only in-frame clones and is missing some. This table has around 110,000 clones, approximately 83% appearing once. Concerning this clone itself: Its antigen remains unknown.

The sequence was obtained from an adult in good health. Sequencing was performed on peripheral blood, taken on day 0 of MenACWY control vaccination.

CDR3 residues: CASSFGGSGNQPQHF. The CDR3 DNA follows: TGTGCCAGCAGTTTTGGGGGATCGGGCAATCAGCCCCAGCATTTT. The chain employs TRBV27 and TRBJ1-5, with TRBD1 as a possible D gene (5 bases). This CDR3 has 15 residues. CDR1 and CDR2 (germline): MNHEY, SMNVEV (reference sequence). Trimming removed 3 bases at V and 2 bases at J, with 11 bases between.